These 30 T cell receptor beta chains came from one sample sequenced in a study of immune heterogeneity within non-small cell lung tumors (dated by TCRdb to the late 2010s). Genomic DNA extracted from bulk tumor tissue served as TCR template, with around 600 ng gDNA amplified per sample. During surgery, several biopsies were collected from each primary tumor and placed as far from one another as possible within the tumor mass. The study cohort was described as untreated and was composed of newly diagnosed NSCLC cases undergoing curative surgery. This sample was sequenced with a HiSeq X Ten. The TCR beta CDR3 region was amplified with a multiplex PCR system, in which a first round of nine to ten cycles was run using 32 V-gene forward and 13 J-gene reverse primers. TCRdb redid the processing of the public reads, applying fastp at Q25 and MiXCR, and retained in-frame beta chains. Rows merge per CDR3 protein into single entries with the most common DNA and genes. The sample table holds about 1,900 distinct CDR3 sequences, of which around 45% were seen once. The biggest ten clones account for approximately 12% of the sample.

Sequencing was carried out using lung tumor tissue. The source is a man between 65 and 85 years old with non-small cell lung cancer.

The chain employs TRBV4-2 and TRBJ2-1; no definite D call. Trimming stripped 0 bases from V and 8 bases from J, with 5 bases between. The CDR3 is made up of 12 amino acids. The germline V gene encodes CDR1 LGHNA and CDR2 YNFKEQ. CDR3 DNA: TGTGCCAGCAGCCAAGATTCCGATGAGCAGTTCTTC. Protein: CASSQDSDEQFF.

The chain carries TRBV19 and TRBJ2-5, with TRBD2 matching over 11 bases. The CDR3 runs to 15 residues. Germline V gene lookup returns CDR1 LNHDA and CDR2 SQIVND (reference sequence). V gave up 5 bases and J gave up 5 bases; unmatched junction bases: 7. The CDR3 DNA reads as TGTGCCAGTAGTCAACTAGCGGGAGTCGGGGAGACCCAGTACTTC. Translating it yields CASSQLAGVGETQYF. The full variable domain, its missing parts supplied by reference TRBV19 and TRBJ2-5, is DGGITQSPKYLFRKEGQNVTLSCEQNLNHDAMYWYRQDPGQGLRLIYYSQIVNDFQKGDIAEGYSVSREKKESFPLTVTSAQKNPTAFYLCASSQLAGVGETQYFGPGTRLLVL.

This clonotype occurred once. This chain links TRBV19 with TRBJ2-3; no clear D. CDR3 length equals 14 residues. Trimming removed 9 bases at V and 3 bases at J, with 16 bases between. CDR1 is LNHDA, CDR2 SQIVND, per germline (reference sequence). DNA for the CDR3: TGTGCCAGCCGCGGAGAGTCCGGGACAGATACGCAGTATTTT. This gives the protein CASRGESGTDTQYF.

This clonotype was detected a few times. V usage is TRBV12-3 or TRBV12-4 and J usage is TRBJ1-1; 8 nucleotides line up with TRBD1. Unmatched junction bases numbered 6, after V lost 3 bases and J lost 6 bases. The CDR3 length is 14 residues. The CDR3 loop is CASSLRTGRPEAFF. The DNA for the CDR3 is TGTGCCAGCAGTTTGAGGACAGGGCGGCCTGAAGCTTTCTTT.

This clonotype turned up a few times. The V call is TRBV18, the J call TRBJ2-2; 7 bases agree with TRBD2. Germline V gene data show CDR1 as KGHSH and CDR2 as LQKENI. This CDR3 has 16 residues. V was clipped by 3 bases and J by 5 bases; unmatched bases: 9. CDR3 amino acids: CASSPTGTTRTGELFF. CDR3 DNA: TGTGCCAGCTCACCGACCGGGACTACGCGAACCGGGGAGCTGTTTTTT.

This clonotype has more than one count but fewer than ten. V usage is TRBV28 and J usage is TRBJ2-7, with a possible D match to TRBD2 (6 bases). The CDR3 extends over 11 amino acids. Germline loops: CDR1 MDHEN, CDR2 SYDVKM. V lost 10 bases to trimming and J lost 2 bases, with 9 bases between them. The chain's CDR3 is CATSDAYEQYF. For the CDR3, the DNA is TGTGCCACTAGCGATGCCTACGAGCAGTACTTC.

The chain recombines TRBV6-1 with TRBJ1-3; D not resolved. The CDR3 runs to 15 residues. Trimming took off 8 bases at V and 0 bases at J, with 14 bases between the two ends. CDR1 is MNHNS and CDR2 is SASEGT in the germline V gene. The CDR3: CASFLGPTSGNTIYF. In DNA, the CDR3 is TGTGCCAGCTTCCTCGGGCCAACCTCTGGAAACACCATATATTTT.

The table lists this clonotype with a few counts. V and J are TRBV5-5 and TRBJ2-1; 11 bases align to TRBD2. The germline V gene has CDR1 SGHKS and CDR2 YYEKEE (reference sequence). Trimming removed 5 bases from V and 6 bases from J; junction bases left unmatched: 7. The CDR3 runs 15 residues. The CDR3 nucleotides are TGTGCCAGCAGACCCACTAGCGGGAGTCGCAATGAGCAGTTCTTC. Translation gives CASRPTSGSRNEQFF.

This clonotype has only one observation. CDR3 nucleotide sequence: TGTGCCATCAGTGAGAGCTCCTACGAGCAGTACTTC. Protein product: CAISESSYEQYF. V and J are TRBV10-3 and TRBJ2-7; the D is unclear. The CDR3 is made up of 12 amino acids. Between the trimmed V and J ends, which lost 2 bases and 0 bases, there was a span of 2 bases. The germline CDR1 and CDR2 sequences are ENHRY and SYGVKD.

This chain uses TRBV19 with TRBJ2-5; 8 nucleotides align to TRBD2. Germline CDR1 is LNHDA and CDR2 is SQIVND (reference sequence). The CDR3 consists of 13 residues. V was clipped by 10 bases and J by 4 bases; unmatched bases: 8. The CDR3 DNA follows: TGTGCCACCCGAGCGGGGGCTAGAGAGACCCAGTACTTC. Translation: CATRAGARETQYF.

The gene calls are TRBV20-1 and TRBJ1-2; weak D call: TRBD1 (5 bases). Germline V gene sequence: CDR1 DFQATT, CDR2 SNEGSKA (reference sequence). V shed 3 bases and J shed 8 bases, with 16 bases lying between them. The length of the CDR3 is 13 residues. The CDR3 DNA follows: TGCAGTGCTAGTCGTGGGGCGGGGGACGGCTACACCTTC. It encodes CSASRGAGDGYTF.

This clonotype has a handful of counts. The chain uses TRBV20-1 and TRBJ2-1; 10 bases are shared with TRBD2. The CDR3 sequence is 15 residues long. Germline loops: CDR1 DFQATT, CDR2 SNEGSKA (reference sequence). Trimming removed 4 bases from V and 5 bases from J; junction bases left unmatched: 8. The CDR3 nucleotides are TGCAGTGCTACCCTTGGAAGCGGGAGGGACAATGAGCAGTTCTTC. It is translated as CSATLGSGRDNEQFF.

The rearrangement joins TRBV30 to TRBJ1-3; D unresolved. Germline-derived CDR1 and CDR2 are GTSNPN and SVGIG (reference sequence). V was shortened by 4 bases and J by 3 bases, with 7 bases between the two germline ends. The CDR3 totals 12 residues. CDR3 in DNA: TGTGCCTGGAAAGCGAGTGGAAACACCATATATTTT. Encoded protein: CAWKASGNTIYF.

In its sample, this clonotype was seen once. The CDR3 sequence is CASSAAQNTEAFF. CDR3 nucleotide sequence: TGTGCCAGCAGCGCGGCTCAGAACACTGAAGCTTTCTTT. This chain joins TRBV7-9 and TRBJ1-1; unclear D gene. Germline-derived CDR1 and CDR2 are SEHNR and FQNEAQ (reference sequence). The CDR3 extends over 13 amino acids. With 5 bases removed from V and 1 base from J, the gap between germline ends came to 8 bases.

This clonotype was picked up a small number of times. This chain connects TRBV20-1 to TRBJ1-4; D is undetermined. The germline V gene has CDR1 DFQATT and CDR2 SNEGSKA (reference sequence). Trimming cost V 7 bases and J 4 bases, with 10 bases left between them. The CDR3 contains 12 residues. DNA of the CDR3: TGCAGTGTTGGCCTTGTTAATGAAAAACTGTTTTTT. It translates to CSVGLVNEKLFF.

This clonotype has just a few counts. The chain has TRBV15 and TRBJ2-7; maybe TRBD2 (7 bases). Germline loops: CDR1 LNHNV, CDR2 YYDKDF (reference sequence). Trimming removed 4 bases from V and 5 bases from J, with 15 bases in between. This CDR3 has 14 residues. The DNA for the CDR3 is TGTGCCACCAGCAAGGGGGGGGGGTTAGACGAGCAGTACTTC. Its protein product is CATSKGGGLDEQYF.

J is TRBJ1-1 and V is TRBV6-2 or TRBV6-3; D remains unclear. The germline CDR1 and CDR2 sequences are MNHEY and SVGEGT. V lost 0 bases, J lost 7 bases, and 9 bases lay in between. The CDR3 is 13 residues long. The CDR3 is CASSYSRSREAFF. CDR3 sequence (DNA): TGTGCCAGCAGTTACTCAAGGAGCCGTGAAGCTTTCTTT.

This clonotype was detected a few times. This chain links TRBV20-1 with TRBJ2-1; 7 bases are shared with TRBD2. This CDR3 has 15 amino acids. Germline trimming cut 6 bases from V and 0 bases from J; bases unmatched to any gene: 8. CDR1 is DFQATT, CDR2 SNEGSKA, per germline (reference sequence). The CDR3 reads CSALGTIVSYNEQFF. The CDR3 DNA reads TGCAGTGCCCTGGGGACTATAGTCTCCTACAATGAGCAGTTCTTC.

By its share, this clonotype is large. The rearrangement links TRBV19 to TRBJ1-4, with 7 bases fitting TRBD1. V dropped 6 bases and J dropped 5; count of bases not matched to a gene: 6. This CDR3 has 14 residues. Germline V gives CDR1 LNHDA, CDR2 SQIVND (reference sequence). The CDR3 reads CASRQGQKNEKLFF. DNA for the CDR3: TGTGCCAGTAGACAGGGACAGAAAAATGAAAAACTGTTTTTT.

The chain is built from TRBV6-1 and TRBJ1-1, with D unclear. Germline CDR1 and CDR2: MNHNS and SASEGT. Trimming shortened V by 4 bases and J by 0 bases, and 12 bases separated the two germline ends. This CDR3 is 15 amino acids long. The CDR3 nucleotides read TGTGCCAGCAGTGCAGGATCTTCTATGAACACTGAAGCTTTCTTT. It encodes CASSAGSSMNTEAFF.

The V and J genes are TRBV18 and TRBJ1-3; D unclear. CDR3 length: 15 residues. With 6 bases removed from V and 2 bases from J, the gap between germline ends came to 14 bases. The germline V gene has CDR1 KGHSH and CDR2 LQKENI. CDR3 sequence (DNA): TGTGCCAGCTCCCTCGGAGGTATTACTGGAAACACCATATATTTT. Residues: CASSLGGITGNTIYF. The variable domain in full, with the rest retrieved from reference TRBV18 and TRBJ1-3, is NAGVMQNPRHLVRRRGQEARLRCSPMKGHSHVYWYRQLPEEGLKFMVYLQKENIIDESGMPKERFSAEFPKEGPSILRIQQVVRGDSAAYFCASSLGGITGNTIYFGEGSWLTVV.

The chain couples TRBV28 to TRBJ1-2, with D possibly being TRBD1 (6 bases). The CDR3 contains 11 residues. V was trimmed by 8 bases and J by 8 bases, leaving 12 bases between them. Germline-derived CDR1 and CDR2 are MDHEN and SYDVKM. The CDR3 reads CASEAGEGYTF. The CDR3 DNA follows: TGTGCCAGCGAGGCAGGGGAAGGCTACACCTTC.

The chain couples TRBV6-5 to TRBJ2-1, with D possibly TRBD2 on 6 matching bases. CDR1 and CDR2 (germline): MNHEY, SVGAGI. The CDR3 consists of 16 residues. With 4 bases removed from V and 5 bases from J, the gap between germline ends came to 18 bases. The CDR3 bases are TGTGCCAGCAGTTTCGGGTTAGAATGGGAGGACAATGAGCAGTTCTTC. Translated, it gives CASSFGLEWEDNEQFF.

The CDR3 sequence: CASGPGHIPSNQPQHF. The CDR3 region has the DNA TGTGCCAGCGGACCGGGACACATTCCTAGCAATCAGCCCCAGCATTTT. This chain joins TRBV9 and TRBJ1-5, with D possibly matching TRBD1 (6 bases). The CDR3 runs 16 residues. V dropped 7 bases and J dropped 0 bases, with 17 bases sitting between them. From germline, CDR1 is SGDLS and CDR2 YYNGEE.

A single count supports this clonotype. V and J are TRBV18 and TRBJ2-7, with D perhaps assigned TRBD1 or TRBD2 (5 bases each). Germline CDR1 KGHSH, CDR2 LQKENI. This CDR3 has 13 residues. V dropped 6 bases and J dropped 0 bases, with 9 bases sitting between them. The CDR3 bases are TGTGCCAGCTCTAGGGACGACTCCTACGAGCAGTACTTC. Its translation is CASSRDDSYEQYF.

This clonotype was detected only a few times. The chain joins TRBV7-9 to TRBJ2-7, with 10 nucleotides matching TRBD1. The J segment lost 4 bases and the V segment lost 3 bases, leaving 9 bases of the junction unmatched. The CDR3 loop spans 16 amino acids. Germline CDR1 SEHNR, CDR2 FQNEAQ (reference sequence). DNA for the CDR3: TGTGCCAGCAGCTTTGCCCGAGGGACAGGGGTTTACGAGCAGTACTTC. Translated, it gives CASSFARGTGVYEQYF.

This CDR3 is CASSRSRRDTEQFF. Written as DNA, the CDR3 is TGTGCCAGCAGCCGAAGCCGGCGGGACACTGAGCAGTTCTTC. The rearrangement uses TRBV14 and TRBJ2-1, with D perhaps TRBD1 or TRBD2 (6 bases each). This CDR3 region has 14 residues. The germline CDR1 and CDR2 sequences are SGHDN and FVKESK. V lost 4 bases, J lost 9 bases, and 16 bases lay in between.

CDR3 amino acids: CASSEAGRSHQPQHF. In DNA form, the CDR3 reads TGTGCCAGCAGTGAAGCGGGCAGGTCGCATCAGCCCCAGCATTTT. The V and J genes are TRBV6-1 and TRBJ1-5; no clear D. Trimming stripped 0 bases from V and 5 bases from J, with 11 bases between. CDR3 size: 15 residues. The germline CDR1 and CDR2 sequences are MNHNS and SASEGT.

In nucleotides, the CDR3 is TGTGCCAGCAGTCTCGCGGGGGCGTCCTACAATGAGCAGTTCTTC. Translating it yields CASSLAGASYNEQFF. The chain combines TRBV2 with TRBJ2-1, with D possibly TRBD2 on 7 matching bases. The V and J ends lost 5 bases and 1 base respectively, with 12 bases between them. The CDR3 has 15 residues. Germline CDR1 is SNHLY and CDR2 is FYNNEI.

The genes are TRBV27 and TRBJ2-7; D gene uncertain. There are 12 residues in the CDR3. V was pared by 7 bases and J by 2 bases, with 9 bases between. Germline CDR1 reads MNHEY; CDR2 reads SMNVEV (reference sequence). The CDR3 bases are TGTGCCAGCAAGGGAAGCCCCTACGAGCAGTACTTC. It codes for CASKGSPYEQYF.